One sample yielded the 5 T cell receptor beta chains listed below, sequenced in a study of blood T cell repertoires in COVID-19. Only in-frame clones appear in the TCRdb table, and some are missing; sequencing was by immunoSEQ multiplex PCR. The top ten clones hold about 11% of a sample with hundreds of thousands of clones, about 90% of them seen once. The specimen sequenced was peripheral blood. All receptors derive from a woman younger than 45 with COVID-19, enrolled during active disease.

V is TRBV29-1 and J is TRBJ2-2; 7 positions match TRBD1. Trimming removed 0 bases from V and 2 bases from J; junction bases left unmatched: 9. The germline CDR1 and CDR2 sequences are SQVTM and ANQGSEA. This CDR3 contains 17 residues. CDR3 nucleotide sequence: TGCAGCGTTGAAGATATCGGCAGGGGGTTAAACACCGGGGAGCTGTTTTTT. It is translated as CSVEDIGRGLNTGELFF.

The chain employs TRBV5-6 and TRBJ2-7; TRBD1 matches 7 bases. The CDR3 has 16 residues. Germline V gene lookup returns CDR1 SGHDT and CDR2 YYEEEE. Germline trimming cut 4 bases from V and 4 bases from J; bases unmatched to any gene: 14. The CDR3 coding sequence is TGTGCCAGCAGCCCGACAGGGTCCCGGTCGGCATACGAGCAGTACTTC. The encoded protein is CASSPTGSRSAYEQYF. Variable domain in full (rest from reference TRBV5-6 and TRBJ2-7): DAGVTQSPTHLIKTRGQQVTLRCSPKSGHDTVSWYQQALGQGPQFIFQYYEEEERQRGNFPDRFSGHQFPNYSSELNVNALLLGDSALYLCASSPTGSRSAYEQYFGPGTRLTVT.

The V and J genes are TRBV6-5 and TRBJ1-2; TRBD1 aligns across 9 bases. The CDR3 is 14 amino acids. Trimming took 5 bases from V and 6 from J; bases not matched to a gene: 7. Germline values: CDR1 MNHEY, CDR2 SVGAGI. The CDR3 DNA reads as TGTGCCAGCAGTACCGGGACAGGGATGGATGGCTACACCTTC. It yields the protein CASSTGTGMDGYTF.

The CDR3 region has the DNA TGTGCCAGCAGCTTGACTAGCGGGGGCCTCACAGATACGCAGTATTTT. Protein product: CASSLTSGGLTDTQYF. The chain links TRBV7-2 to TRBJ2-3, with TRBD2 matching 12 bases. The CDR3 is 16 residues long. Per germline, CDR1 SGHTA and CDR2 FQGNSA. Trimming removed 3 bases from V and 2 bases from J; junction bases left unmatched: 3.

As for this clone: The junction and the germline gene differ at one end; a read error may be behind it. J is TRBJ2-7 and V is TRBV18; tentatively, D is TRBD1 (6 bases). From germline, CDR1 is KGHSH and CDR2 LQKENI. This CDR3 region has 15 residues. The CDR3, as DNA: TGTGCCAGCTCACCAGAGGGGACACTCTCCTTCGAGCAGTACTTC. The encoded protein is CASSPEGTLSFEQYF.